This T cell receptor beta chain emerged from a study of OX40 agonist ivuxolimab in advanced cancers. For the study at large: Allowance was made for prior anti-PD-1, anti-PD-L1 or anti-CTLA-4 therapy, and 35% to 40% had some. Study conclusions and caveats: Low clonal expansion, among the lowest seen, marked partial responders at 0.1-3.0 mg/kg. On average, CD8+ T cells had more expanded clones than CD4+. The authors also found low normalized T-cell clonal expansion in some nonresponders.

With regard to this clone: Its cognate antigen is unknown.

The CDR3 spans 14 residues. Trimming removed 5 bases at V and 3 bases at J, with 14 bases between. The germline gives CDR1 LNHDA, CDR2 SQIVND (reference sequence). Some clones are missing from TCRdb's copy, which holds only in-frame ones; the method was immunoSEQ multiplex PCR. The sample includes more than 70,000 clones, about 86% of them seen just once. This clonotype was sampled from an adult with an advanced solid tumor such as melanoma, head and neck, liver or kidney cancer. The chain has TRBV19 and TRBJ2-7; a possible D gene is TRBD1 (5 bases). The sequences come from CD4+ or CD8+ T cells sorted from blood, collected in a trial of the OX40 agonist ivuxolimab. CDR3 DNA: TGTGCCAGTAGTCCCCGGCAGGGTAGCTACGAGCAGTACTTC. It specifies CASSPRQGSYEQYF.